Included here is one TCR beta chain sequence, with context. No cognate antigen has been identified for it. Base qualities are not at hand, and no much larger clone is one base apart. The sample originates from a study of cytomegalovirus exposure and HLA in healthy donors (dated by TCRdb to about 2017). Turning to the overall study: In an earlier analysis of around 540 of the donors, around 290 Gb of sequence data and 117 million unique TCR beta sequences from 150 million to 200 million T cells were reported. An early release covering 550 to 650 HLA-typed donors comprised approximately 300 gigabases of sequencing data and roughly 86 million unique TCR sequences. Among the approximately 420 genotyped donors, 81% belonged to the genetic ancestry cluster associated with self-reported Caucasian donors. The study aimed to test whether cataloging public T cell receptors could reveal signatures of past pathogen exposure. The T cell repertoires of 550 to 850 subjects were profiled by immunosequencing and related to cytomegalovirus serostatus. In addition to the first cohort of around 670 subjects, a separate validation cohort of 130 or so different subjects was used. To predict cytomegalovirus infection status, the study combined high-throughput TCR immunosequencing, statistical association of individual TCRs with disease status, and machine learning. To study patterns of TCR occurrence, a later analysis re-analyzed previously published TCR beta repertoires from under 750 donors and added high-resolution HLA genotyping. The later analysis used no new phenotypic data to find candidate immune exposures, relying instead on TCR beta sequences and their occurrence across donors. In an earlier analysis of 500 to 650 of the donors, high-throughput TCR beta sequencing was used to judge whether each TCR beta V gene segment behaved as functional or pseudogenic. Donor age, sex, ethnicity and CMV serostatus were compiled alongside the repertoire data. A later genetic analysis took genome-wide SNP genotypes for about three fifths of the 666 donors and used that subset as a discovery cohort. Every repertoire in the discovery cohort had been generated on one and the same sequencing platform. Class I and class II HLA loci were covered by the typing at four-digit resolution. Typing coverage differed by locus: A, B, C, DRB1 and DQB1 were typed in roughly 629-640 donors, DQA1 in roughly 500, DPA1 in some 570, and DPB1 in 450 to 480. Roughly five DR-DQ haplotypes were handled as single units for association and clustering because linkage in the cohort was strong. Among 398 genotyped donors of the cohort, an average of around 240,000 unique TCR beta nucleotide sequences were sequenced per donor, roughly a sixth of them non-productive. General study outcomes and caveats: In a later genetic analysis, a missense DCLRE1C variant was associated with V-gene and J-gene trimming of TCR beta chains, and the association was replicated in an independent cohort. A cluster of highly shared sequence variants was judged likely to represent a technical artifact of the sequencing pipeline. Roughly uniform sequencing depth across donors was assumed in presence/absence analyses, although this assumption may not hold. In a later analysis, HLA-associated TCR beta chains showed more clonal expansion and lower generation probabilities than non-associated chains that were equally common. In a later analysis, TCR association rates were found to vary across HLA loci, with the most associated TCRs seen for DRB1 alleles and the fewest for HLA-C alleles. Because HLA typing was unavailable for some donors at each locus, only the typed subset was used in association tests. The authors suggested that the approach could potentially be generalized to other disease states and immunological phenotypes. In this cohort, only TCR beta chains were sequenced, and detectable features were limited by the absence of alpha or paired-chain data. Specific HLA alleles were associated with roughly 17,000 TCR beta sequences at a false discovery rate of 0.05 in a later analysis. In an earlier analysis of under 600 of the donors, most TCR beta V segments were observed in productive rearrangements about 87% or about 30% of the time, broadly matching IMGT annotations. The only immune exposure information available for the cohort was CMV serostatus. The study gave a list of some 150 TCR beta chains associated with cytomegalovirus. The classifier was reported to diagnose cytomegalovirus status with high specificity and sensitivity in both the original cohort and the validation cohort. In vitro tests confirmed that a few of the cytomegalovirus-associated TCR beta chains recognize cytomegalovirus antigens. A further reported finding was that TCR beta sequences accurately predicted the HLA-A and HLA-B alleles for most subjects in the first cohort. In a later genetic analysis, fewer N-insertions in productive TCRs were reported among donors in an Asian-associated ancestry cluster than the approximately 710-donor mean. Assigning TCR associations to individual alleles was difficult when HLA alleles, especially DR and DQ, strongly co-occurred. The 87-base-pair reads could not distinguish some IMGT-functional V segments, including TRBV6-2 and TRBV6-3, so those segments were excluded. Because counts were too low, some 17 rarely observed V segments, including chromosome 9 orphons, were excluded from the earlier analysis of 587 of the donors. While some public TCRs were present in many individuals, most TCR sequences turned up only very rarely across donors. In a later analysis, several top co-occurrence clusters were reported to appear linked to parvovirus B19, influenza, CMV and Epstein-Barr virus. Linkage disequilibrium might explain the correlated functional status among segregating V segments, but an unknown experimental factor could not be ruled out. Most CMV-associated TCR beta chains appeared to be HLA-restricted in a later analysis, and the HLA associations seemed to be driven largely by CMV exposure.

Its CDR3 holds 15 amino acids, cysteine through phenylalanine. Only the CDR3 DNA stays, 45 bases, in frame from base 1. The junction shows trimming of 5 bases on V and 7 bases on J, and the gene matches do not reach 12 bases of it. Reading the germline V gene gives CDR1 KGHSH and CDR2 LQKENI. The library was made by the immunoSEQ multiplex PCR assay. The multiplex PCR relied on a mix of 60 forward primers for TCR Vbeta segments and 13 reverse primers for TCR Jbeta segments. The CDR3 region of rearranged TCR beta genes was amplified from genomic DNA by a multiplex PCR assay. On the Illumina HiSeq System, the amplified TCR beta libraries were sequenced as 87-base-pair reads. The authors processed their data as follows. A later analysis counted tens of millions of unique TCR beta chains across the roughly 700 repertoires, and some 11 million of these chains were shared by at least two donors. A nearest-neighbor algorithm error-corrected the raw reads and collapsed the reads into unique sequences, merging closely related sequences to remove PCR and sequencing errors. CDR3 sequences were aligned to IMGT reference sequences to assign V, D and J gene segments. Each retained sequence needed at least a six-nucleotide match to both a V gene segment and a J gene segment. A rearrangement counted as productive if the CDR3 had no stop codons and remained in frame with V and J, and every other rearrangement counted as non-productive. CDR3 was defined by IMGT convention, running from the second conserved V-encoded cysteine to the conserved J-encoded phenylalanine. The earlier analysis of fewer than 700 of the donors excluded sequences that lacked an unambiguous match to a single V gene segment. In an earlier analysis of 587 of the donors, a V segment was called functional when productive rearrangements were above 56.7%, and segregating when the standard deviation between donors exceeded 5%. To diagnose cytomegalovirus status from the catalog of TCR beta chain sequences, a statistical classification framework was built. V and J gene assignment, in a later analysis, came from comparing TCR nucleotide sequences with IMGT/GENE-DB human TR gene sequences. Using the TCRdist pipeline, a later analysis assigned CDR3 sequences along with most-parsimonious VDJ recombination scenarios. A later analysis defined each TCR beta chain by its CDR3 amino acid sequence plus V-gene family, and excluded reads lacking a unique V-gene family. As a way to deal with suspected cross-contamination and a sequencing artifact, a later analysis dropped more than 500 nucleotide sequences that were highly shared and had low generation probability. In a later analysis, a clonal expansion index was calculated for each public chain from normalized within-repertoire ranks of inferred template counts. In a later analysis, generation probabilities were computed using a VDJ recombination model fitted to out-of-frame rearrangements, and the results were checked against IGoR. A later analysis scored TCR-TCR, TCR-HLA and TCR-CMV co-occurrence with hypergeometric tests, applying a repertoire-size bias correction to TCR pairs. In a later analysis, false discovery rates were estimated by permuting HLA or CMV assignments 20 times. A later analysis grouped co-occurring TCRs with DBSCAN, adding TCRdist sequence similarity when clustering within HLA-allele-positive subsets. Repertoires with fewer than 30,000 or more than 120,000 public chains were left out of co-occurrence clustering, as were about 5 repertoires with anomalous nucleotide sharing. TCRdb holds this immuneACCESS table with in-frame rearrangements only. Some clones are missing; in checked studies, unresolved V genes explain under half, and the rest has no known cause. That table gives V, J and clone size, and the DNA gave D and trimming. The sample table lists some 190,000 clones, 82% of them with a count of one. Clones ranked in the top ten supply more than 1.5% of the sample.

In total, roughly 710 healthy bone marrow donors made up the cohort. Cohort members were all nominally healthy when sampled, although unrecorded immune exposures were likely present. The donor tested CMV seronegative and was one of the 352 seronegative cohort members. A peripheral blood sample was provided by each donor, and peripheral blood mononuclear cells were used for TCR beta sequencing. The Qiagen DNeasy Blood Extraction Kit was used to extract genomic DNA from the blood cell samples. Recombination joined TRBV18 with TRBJ2-7, with 9 bases aligning to TRBD1. Sequencing input: PBMCs. The sequence derives from a man aged 40-50 years in good health and CMV-seronegative. The CDR3 has the sequence CASSVSGTGTREQYF. In nucleotides, the sequence is TGTGCCAGCTCAGTCTCCGGGACAGGGACGCGAGAGCAGTACTTC.